The entry below describes one TCR beta chain. Its antigen target is currently unknown. No much larger clone is present one base from it, and per-base qualities are unavailable. The sample originates from a study of blood T cell repertoires in COVID-19 (dated by TCRdb to 2019 to 2021). At the level of the whole study: The collaborator samples originated in the United States, Italy and Spain and spanned the acute and convalescent phases of COVID-19. The prospective study material was composed of cDNA or gDNA derived from T cells, B-cell-depleted T cells, or PBMCs. Deeply sampled blood TCRbeta repertoires from subjects exposed to, actively infected with, or recovered from COVID-19 were included in the dataset. A freely available public database, intended as a resource for researchers studying the immune response to SARS-CoV-2, is where the repertoires were released. Samples were obtained from the ongoing ImmuneRACE study (first 160 participants) and from over 1,000 subjects provided by 6 global collaborators. Nearly every sample came with metadata listing a de-identified subject ID, COVID-19 status, age in years and sex. Where available, HLA class I and class II types were obtained from metadata supplied by the sample provider rather than from assay-based typing. Summary of the overall study and its limitations: Clinical and demographic metadata were provided uncurated, with the amount varying by source and participant.

One collaborating source in Seattle enrolled patients during active infection and followed them longitudinally through the course of disease. Collaborating institutions collected whole blood in K2EDTA tubes following their own protocols. For TCRbeta analysis, collaborators shipped samples in one of three forms: frozen whole blood, isolated PBMCs, or DNA extracted from either of those sample types. The CDR3, cysteine through phenylalanine, is 14 amino acids long. Left in the record is the CDR3 DNA by itself, 42 bases read in frame from the first base. As encoded in the germline V gene (reference sequence), CDR1 is LNHDA while CDR2 is SQIVND. Clipping removes 9 bases from V and 6 bases from J, with 12 as the unmatched junction base count. The immunoSEQ Assay, a bias-controlled multiplex PCR, was used to amplify TCRbeta CDR3 regions from genomic DNA. Processing in the source paper ran as follows. The number of nucleated cells in each sample was estimated by amplification of reference gene primers within the assay. To quantify the absolute abundance of each unique TCRbeta CDR3 rearrangement, sequence reads were collapsed and filtered. For each sample, productive Simpson clonality was calculated by taking the square root of Simpson's diversity index across productive rearrangements. The table was pulled from immuneACCESS by TCRdb, which kept in-frame rearrangements only. Such tables lose some clones; where checked, under half of the loss comes from unresolved V genes, and the rest has no known cause. V, J and clone size are taken as reported in that table, and D and trimming were inferred from the DNA itself. For this sample the table gives 99,000 or so clones, of which around 88% were detected only once. The top ten constitute just over 2% of the sample.

The TCR comes from a man in his fifties or sixties with COVID-19, enrolled during active disease. Sequenced sample: peripheral blood. Recombination connected TRBV19 to TRBJ1-2; TRBD1 lines up with 8 middle nucleotides. In nucleotide form, the sequence is TGTGCCAGCGGAAAGATTGTACAGGGGGATGGCTACACCTTC. This codes for CASGKIVQGDGYTF.